This record covers a single T cell receptor beta chain. Its antigen remains unidentified. Base-call qualities are not available, and no considerably larger clone is one nucleotide away. The immunoSEQ Assay, a bias-controlled multiplex PCR, was used to amplify TCRbeta CDR3 regions from genomic DNA. In the paper's pipeline: Nucleated cell counts per sample were estimated from amplification of reference gene primers within the assay. To quantify the absolute abundance of each unique TCRbeta CDR3 rearrangement, sequence reads were collapsed and filtered. For each sample, productive Simpson clonality was calculated as the square root of Simpson's diversity index over productive rearrangements. Imported from immuneACCESS, the table was reduced by TCRdb to in-frame sequences with V and J called. These copies leave out some clones; in studies compared against another copy, an unresolved V gene accounts for under half, and the cause of the remainder is not known. For V, J and clone size, that table is used; D and trimming come from the DNA. Here the sample has approximately 36,000 clones; roughly 88% occur a single time. Of the sample, about 2.3% falls within the top ten clones.

The sample belongs to a study of blood T cell repertoires in COVID-19 (dated by TCRdb to between 2020 and 2021). Some background on the complete study: Samples from collaborators originated in the United States, Italy and Spain and spanned both the acute and convalescent phases of COVID-19. The dataset comprised deeply sampled blood TCRbeta repertoires from subjects exposed to, actively infected with, or recovered from COVID-19. The material from the prospective study consisted of cDNA or gDNA derived from T cells, B-cell-depleted T cells, or PBMCs. The repertoires were released in a freely available public database intended as a resource for research on the immune response to SARS-CoV-2. Nearly every sample came with metadata listing a de-identified subject ID, COVID-19 status, age in years and sex. HLA class I and class II types, where available, came from metadata supplied by the sample provider rather than from assay-based typing. The samples were drawn from two sources: the first 160 participants of the ongoing ImmuneRACE study, and 950 to 1,500 subjects contributed by 6 global collaborators.

In the germline V gene, CDR1 corresponds to MDHEN and CDR2 to SYDVKM. The CDR3 starts with the cysteine, ends with the phenylalanine, and has 16 residues. CDR3 DNA is the only sequence kept; it has 48 bases, read in frame from the first base. Here V drops 5 bases and J drops 1 base, and the junction holds 9 bases not matched to any gene. Collaborating institutions collected whole blood in K2EDTA tubes following their own protocols. For TCRbeta analysis, collaborators shipped samples as frozen whole blood, isolated PBMCs, or DNA extracted from either of those sample types. Here is what the overall study found, with its caveats: Clinical and demographic metadata were provided uncurated, with the amount varying by source and participant.

The source of this sequence is a human donor in a cohort sampled during active COVID-19. The material sequenced was peripheral blood. The chain uses TRBV28 and TRBJ2-5; 8 nucleotides in the junction match TRBD2. The CDR3 corresponds to CASSPARGGPQETQYF. DNA sequence: TGTGCCAGCAGTCCCGCTCGGGGGGGTCCCCAAGAGACCCAGTACTTC.